This T cell receptor beta chain was observed in a study of response to subunit inactivated influenza vaccine. Study-wide results and limits: Only a handful of new T cells, the authors suggested, are recruited with each seasonal influenza vaccination.

TCRdb re-derived calls from the RT-PCR reads in MiXCR, one entry per CDR3 protein. Of 750,000 to 850,000 distinct CDR3 sequences in the sample, less than 20% were seen once. This clonotype was detected only once. The antigen is not known. This CDR3 has 14 amino acids. Losses at the gene ends were 4 bases for V and 7 bases for J; bases not matched to a gene: 7. The germline CDR1 and CDR2 sequences are SGDLS and YYNGEE. The chain recombines TRBV9 with TRBJ2-1, with 8 bases that match TRBD2. The receptor was derived from a man aged 45 to 65 who received an inactivated influenza vaccine. Material: PBMCs from blood, obtained 4 to 6 days after vaccination. CDR3 in DNA: TGTGCCAGCAGCAAAGCGGGAGTCGATAATGAGCAGTTCTTC. This translates into CASSKAGVDNEQFF.